Listed here are 22 T cell receptor beta chains from one sample, sequenced in a study of TIL therapy for anti-PD-1-resistant metastatic lung cancer. Time point defined: pre-treatment sample, taken before nivolumab and TIL therapy. Sequencing used immunoSEQ v3. Only in-frame clones appear in the TCRdb table, and some are missing; sequencing was by immunoSEQ multiplex PCR. The sample lists tens of thousands of clones, just over 85% seen once, with less than 6% in the top ten. This material consisted of blood, taken at baseline. These receptors came from a person between 25 and 80 years old with non-small cell lung cancer.

In its sample, this clone was seen a few times. J is TRBJ1-2 and V is TRBV3-1 (or the pseudogene TRBV3-2); D is possibly TRBD1 (5 bases). V lost 3 bases to trimming and J lost 4 bases, with 21 bases between them. The CDR3 spans 17 residues. The germline V gene encodes CDR1 LGHDT and CDR2 YNNKEL (reference sequence). CDR3 in DNA: TGTGCCAGCAGCCAGGGGAGGGCAGGGTCTGGCGGCTATGGCTACACCTTC. This sequence encodes CASSQGRAGSGGYGYTF.

CDR3 protein: CASSPTGRGAGNQPQHF. The DNA of the CDR3 is TGCGCCAGCAGTCCGACAGGTCGCGGGGCGGGGAATCAGCCCCAGCATTTT. The gene calls are TRBV5-1 and TRBJ1-5; the D gene is possibly TRBD1 (6 bases). CDR3 size: 17 residues. Deletions cut 5 bases from V and 4 bases from J, with 22 bases between. Germline CDR1 is SGHRS and CDR2 is YFSETQ.

The genes are TRBV4-3 and TRBJ2-7; D is possibly TRBD2 (5 bases). Germline V gene data show CDR1 as LGHNA and CDR2 as YSLEER. This CDR3 has 13 amino acids. V was cut by 0 bases and J by 6 bases, with 9 bases left in between. Here the CDR3 DNA reads TGCGCCAGCAGCCAAGAGATTGCGGGCGAGCAGTACTTC. This encodes CASSQEIAGEQYF.

The rearrangement uses TRBV2 and TRBJ2-2, with 12 bases that match TRBD1. This CDR3 comprises 14 residues. J gave up 7 bases and V 6 bases, and 3 bases lay outside the gene matches. Germline lookup yields CDR1 SNHLY and CDR2 FYNNEI. As DNA, the CDR3 is TGTGCCAGCAGCGGGACAGGGGGCGGCGGGGAGCTGTTTTTT. Amino acid sequence: CASSGTGGGGELFF.

This clone was counted between two and nine times. This chain joins TRBV6-1 and TRBJ1-3; D gene unclear. V shed 3 bases and J shed 0 bases, with 6 bases lying between them. The CDR3 sequence is 14 residues long. Per germline, CDR1 MNHNS and CDR2 SASEGT. CDR3 DNA: TGTGCCAGCAGTGAGTGGGACTCTGGAAACACCATATATTTT. Translated: CASSEWDSGNTIYF.

In this sample, this clone turned up once. The chain recombines TRBV6-6 with TRBJ2-7; TRBD2 matches at 8 bases. CDR1 is MNHNY and CDR2 is SVGAGI in the germline V gene (reference sequence). This CDR3 has 15 amino acids. The junction had 7 bases not matched to a gene; V was cut back by 0 bases and J by 6 bases. The CDR3 DNA reads as TGTGCCAGCAGTTACTCGGGGCGGGGGGACGTCGAGCAGTACTTC. It yields the protein CASSYSGRGDVEQYF.

The CDR3 DNA reads TGTGCCTGGAGTGTATTCATTATTGGGACCACGGTTGCTCCTGGAAACACCATATATTTT. Translated, it gives CAWSVFIIGTTVAPGNTIYF. The genes are TRBV30 and TRBJ1-3; tentatively, D is TRBD1 (5 bases). The CDR3 has 20 amino acids. Deletions cut 0 bases from V and 2 bases from J, with 26 bases between. The germline CDR1 and CDR2 sequences are GTSNPN and SVGIG (reference sequence).

This clone appeared once. V and J are TRBV24-1 and TRBJ2-3, with TRBD2 matching 9 bases. Germline V gene sequence: CDR1 KGHDR, CDR2 SFDVKD. This CDR3 is 15 amino acids long. Trimming at V came to 3 bases and at J to 3 bases, leaving 3 bases not matched to a gene. The CDR3 coding sequence is TGTGCCACCAGTGATGAGCGGGAGGAGACAGATACGCAGTATTTT. This translates into CATSDEREETDTQYF.

The CDR3: CASSWANYGYTF. The CDR3 nucleotides read TGTGCCAGCAGCTGGGCTAACTATGGCTACACCTTC. The chain carries TRBV11-2 and TRBJ1-2; D gene unclear. CDR1 is SGHAT and CDR2 is FQNNGV in the germline V gene. The V end lost 4 bases, the J end lost 0 bases, and 3 bases lay between the germline ends. The CDR3 has 12 residues.

The chain couples TRBV6-5 to TRBJ2-1; D gene ambiguous. The length of the CDR3 is 12 residues. Germline assignment: CDR1 MNHEY and CDR2 SVGAGI. Deletions cut 6 bases from V and 4 bases from J, with 7 bases between. The CDR3 loop reads CASRKSYNEQFF. The CDR3 DNA is TGTGCCAGCAGGAAGTCGTACAATGAGCAGTTCTTC.

The genes are TRBV20-1 and TRBJ2-7; D is possibly TRBD2 (5 bases). Germline V gives CDR1 DFQATT, CDR2 SNEGSKA (reference sequence). The V and J ends lost 3 bases and 0 bases respectively, with 15 bases between them. The CDR3 covers 15 residues. CDR3 residues: CSASEGIDPSYEQYF. CDR3 in DNA: TGCAGTGCTAGTGAGGGAATCGACCCCTCCTACGAGCAGTACTTC.

This clone appeared once. The rearrangement uses TRBV11-2 and TRBJ2-4; D unresolved. Per germline, CDR1 SGHAT and CDR2 FQNNGV. The V gene lost 5 bases and the J gene lost 0 bases, with 11 bases spanning the gap. The CDR3 has 15 amino acids. The CDR3 nucleotides are TGTGCCAGCAGCCCCCCGCCAATAGCCAAAAACATTCAGTACTTC. Translated: CASSPPPIAKNIQYF.

The chain links TRBV27 to TRBJ2-7, with a weak D call TRBD2 (6 bases). CDR1 is MNHEY, CDR2 SMNVEV, per germline (reference sequence). Trimming removed 6 bases from V and 4 bases from J, with 16 bases in between. The CDR3 has 14 residues. CDR3 amino acids: CASRGGVGEYEQYF. CDR3 sequence (DNA): TGTGCCAGCAGGGGCGGGGTAGGAGAATACGAGCAGTACTTC.

This sequence joins TRBV28 and TRBJ1-1; the D is unclear. Germline V gene sequence: CDR1 MDHEN, CDR2 SYDVKM. Trimming pared 3 bases from V and 11 bases from J, leaving 16 bases between. The CDR3 consists of 13 residues. The CDR3 loop is CASSLVPRGGAFF. The CDR3 region has the DNA TGTGCCAGCAGTTTGGTACCTCGAGGAGGGGCTTTCTTT.

The CDR3 loop is CASSLSVGTNSPLHF. The CDR3 nucleotides read TGCGCCAGCAGCTTGTCTGTGGGAACGAATTCACCCCTCCACTTT. This chain uses TRBV5-1 with TRBJ1-6; D gene unclear. This CDR3 has 15 amino acids. The ends were cut back, 1 base at V and 7 bases at J, with 12 bases in the middle. Germline-derived CDR1 and CDR2 are SGHRS and YFSETQ.

The rearrangement uses TRBV11-1 and TRBJ2-7; perhaps D is TRBD1 or TRBD2 (7 bases each). With 5 bases removed from V and 7 bases from J, the gap between germline ends came to 18 bases. Per germline, CDR1 SGHAT and CDR2 FQDESV (reference sequence). This CDR3 region has 14 residues. The CDR3 loop is CASSPRQGEGEQYF. CDR3 DNA sequence: TGTGCCAGCAGCCCGAGGCAGGGGGAGGGTGAGCAGTACTTC.

This chain's CDR3 is CAWSRAGRSPLHF. The CDR3 DNA reads TGTGCCTGGAGTAGGGCGGGGCGATCACCCCTCCACTTT. The chain employs TRBV30 and TRBJ1-6, with D possibly matching TRBD1 (5 bases). Between the trimmed V and J ends, which lost 2 bases and 10 bases, there was a span of 12 bases. The CDR3 is made up of 13 amino acids. Germline V gives CDR1 GTSNPN, CDR2 SVGIG (reference sequence).

V and J are TRBV28 and TRBJ2-3; 9 nucleotides line up with TRBD2. The germline CDR1 and CDR2 sequences are MDHEN and SYDVKM. The ends lost 4 bases at V and 4 bases at J; junction bases unmatched: 15. The CDR3 consists of 18 residues. The chain's CDR3 is CASSSGSAGGPLPDTQYF. CDR3 DNA sequence: TGTGCCAGCAGTTCCGGTTCGGCGGGGGGGCCCTTGCCAGATACGCAGTATTTT.

This sequence joins TRBV9 and TRBJ1-6; a possible D gene is TRBD1 (5 bases). This CDR3 region has 15 residues. Trimming removed 2 bases from V and 7 bases from J, with 13 bases in between. Germline values: CDR1 SGDLS, CDR2 YYNGEE. Here the CDR3 reads CASSVGGGANSPLHF. The CDR3 nucleotides are TGTGCCAGCAGCGTGGGGGGTGGTGCGAATTCACCCCTCCACTTT.

The chain combines TRBV18 with TRBJ1-1; maybe TRBD1 (5 bases). This CDR3 comprises 15 residues. V lost 5 bases to trimming and J lost 0 bases, with 13 bases between them. Germline V gene data show CDR1 as KGHSH and CDR2 as LQKENI. The CDR3 bases are TGTGCCAGCTCAGCAGGGCAGAGGCTGAACACTGAAGCTTTCTTT. It codes for CASSAGQRLNTEAFF.

The chain couples TRBV27 to TRBJ2-6; 13 bases align to TRBD2. Trimming removed 3 bases from V and 4 bases from J; junction bases left unmatched: 21. Germline V gene lookup returns CDR1 MNHEY and CDR2 SMNVEV (reference sequence). The CDR3 consists of 23 residues. CDR3 DNA: TGTGCCAGCAGTTTTTCACCCGGACACTCACTAGCGGGAGGGCCTGAGGGGGCCAACGTCCTGACTTTC. This translates into CASSFSPGHSLAGGPEGANVLTF.

The chain combines TRBV28 with TRBJ2-7; D is perhaps TRBD1 (6 bases). The CDR3 runs 14 residues. Trimming left V 6 bases short and J 6 bases short, with 18 bases between. Germline V gives CDR1 MDHEN, CDR2 SYDVKM. CDR3 amino acids: CASSVQGKLPEQYF. CDR3 bases: TGTGCCAGCAGCGTACAGGGAAAGCTTCCCGAGCAGTACTTC.